What follows describes a single T cell receptor (beta chain). The target of this receptor is not known. One base away there is no much larger clone; base qualities are not given. The data were taken from a study of blood T cell repertoires in COVID-19 (dated by TCRdb to the early 2020s). Background on the whole study: Collaborator samples came from the United States, Italy and Spain and covered acute and convalescent phases of COVID-19. The samples were drawn from the first 160 participants of the ongoing ImmuneRACE study and from 950 to 1,500 subjects provided by 6 global collaborators. The sample metadata nearly always contained a de-identified subject ID, COVID-19 status, age in years and sex. The prospective study material was composed of cDNA or gDNA derived from T cells, B-cell-depleted T cells, or PBMCs. A freely available public database, intended as a resource for researchers studying the immune response to SARS-CoV-2, is where the repertoires were released. Where available, HLA class I and class II types were taken from metadata supplied by the sample provider and were not determined by assay-based typing. The dataset comprised deeply sampled blood TCRbeta repertoires from subjects exposed to, actively infected with, or recovered from COVID-19. Study-wide conclusions, independent of this receptor: How much clinical and demographic metadata was included differed by source and by participant, and the metadata was provided uncurated.

CDR1 and CDR2 are drawn from the germline V gene: SGHNT, YENEEA. Its CDR3 holds 18 amino acids, cysteine through phenylalanine. The only DNA kept is the CDR3, 54 bases in frame from the first base. V loses 2 bases at its end and J loses 5 bases; junction bases beyond the gene matches: 15. TCRbeta CDR3 regions were amplified from genomic DNA by means of the immunoSEQ Assay, a bias-controlled multiplex PCR. On the authors' methods: The number of nucleated cells in each sample was estimated by amplification of reference gene primers within the assay. To quantify the absolute abundance of each unique TCRbeta CDR3 rearrangement, sequence reads were collapsed and filtered. For each sample, productive Simpson clonality was calculated by taking the square root of Simpson's diversity index across productive rearrangements. TCRdb's version of the immuneACCESS table is confined to in-frame rearrangements and falls short of the full clone set. An unresolved V gene accounts for under half of the shortfall where checked; the remainder is of unknown origin. V and J calls plus clone size are reproduced from that table; the DNA served to infer D and trimming. The sample has around 200,000 clones on record, about 80% of them singletons. The top ten clones comprise roughly 7% of the sample.

Whole blood was collected in K2EDTA tubes by collaborating institutions according to the institutions' own protocols. Collaborator samples were shipped for TCRbeta analysis as frozen whole blood, isolated PBMCs, or DNA extracted from either sample type. The rearrangement combines TRBV11-3 with TRBJ2-1; the central 7 bases match TRBD2. Source material: peripheral blood. The clonotype comes from a human donor in a cohort sampled during active COVID-19. The nucleotide sequence is TGTGCCAGCAGCTTAAAGCCGCTCGGGAGCGGGGTAAACAATGAGCAGTTCTTC. Its protein is CASSLKPLGSGVNNEQFF.